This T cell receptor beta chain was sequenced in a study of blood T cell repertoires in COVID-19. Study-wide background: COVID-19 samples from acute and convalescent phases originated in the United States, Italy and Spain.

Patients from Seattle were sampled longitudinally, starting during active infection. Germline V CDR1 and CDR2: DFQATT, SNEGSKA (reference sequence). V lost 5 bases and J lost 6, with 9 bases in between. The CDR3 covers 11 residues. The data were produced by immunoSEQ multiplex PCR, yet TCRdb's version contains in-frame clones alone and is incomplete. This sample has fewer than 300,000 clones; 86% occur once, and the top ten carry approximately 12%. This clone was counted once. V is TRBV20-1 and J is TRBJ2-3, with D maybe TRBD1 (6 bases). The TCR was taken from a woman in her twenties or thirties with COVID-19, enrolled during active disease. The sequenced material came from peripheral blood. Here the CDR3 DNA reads TGCAGTGCTGGTCAGGGGGATACGCAGTATTTT. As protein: CSAGQGDTQYF.